The present T cell receptor beta chain was sequenced within a study of T cell responses to AZD1222 COVID-19 vaccine. Study conclusions and caveats: White British people made up most donors, females outnumbered males, and clonal diversity was possibly underestimated.

Some clones are missing from TCRdb's copy, which holds only in-frame ones; the method was immunoSEQ multiplex PCR. The sample contains 25,000 or so clones, around 87% of which appear only once. Germline lookup yields CDR1 DFQATT and CDR2 SNEGSKA (reference sequence). V dropped 3 bases and J dropped 4 bases, with 19 bases sitting between them. This CDR3 spans 15 amino acids. To note about this clone: The antigen is undetermined.

This TCR was recovered from an adult who received the AZD1222 COVID-19 vaccine. The chain carries TRBV20-1 and TRBJ2-7; possibly TRBD2 for D (5 bases). Material: peripheral blood, obtained 28 days after the second AZD1222 dose. In DNA form, the CDR3 reads TGCAGTGCTAGTCGGGTGGGCACTAGACCTTACGAGCAGTACTTC. As protein: CSASRVGTRPYEQYF.